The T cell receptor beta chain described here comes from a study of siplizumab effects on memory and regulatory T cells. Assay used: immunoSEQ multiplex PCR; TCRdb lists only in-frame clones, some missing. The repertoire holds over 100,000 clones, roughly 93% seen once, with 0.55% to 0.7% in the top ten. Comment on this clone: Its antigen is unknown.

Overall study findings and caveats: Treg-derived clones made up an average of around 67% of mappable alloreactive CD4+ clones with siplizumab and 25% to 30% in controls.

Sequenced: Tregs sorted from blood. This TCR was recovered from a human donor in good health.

CDR3 protein: CASSYFSRAQETQYF. DNA of the CDR3: TGTGCCAGCAGTTACTTTTCCAGGGCCCAAGAGACCCAGTACTTC. This chain links TRBV6-5 with TRBJ2-5, with D possibly matching TRBD1 (5 bases). Germline assignment: CDR1 MNHEY and CDR2 SVGAGI. This CDR3 has 15 residues. V gave up 1 base and J gave up 1 base, with 10 bases separating them.